These T cell receptor beta chains were read from a single sample in a study of identical twins. Using its own MiXCR run on the 5' RACE reads, TCRdb lists one record per CDR3 protein. The table includes under 250,000 distinct CDR3 sequences, about a tenth detected once. Sequencing was done on a sample of memory (CD45RO+) T cells sorted from blood. The receptor source for this set is a woman aged 18-29 years in good health. Each CDR3 is given with its conserved first and last residue. Fields, in order: clone size, V gene, J gene, D gene, CDR3 protein, CDR3 DNA. The D gene is left open where the match is weak. The size entry is marked missing in some rows and otherwise reads once, few, many or a size class.

many	TRBV7-9	TRBJ1-3	TRBD1	CASSGRQGDYSGNTIYF	TGTGCCAGCAGCGGACGACAGGGAGACTACTCTGGAAACACCATATATTTT
-	TRBV20-1	TRBJ2-7	TRBD2	CSARDLGGSAGGLYEQYF	TGCAGTGCTAGAGATCTTGGTGGATCAGCGGGGGGCCTCTACGAGCAGTACTTC
-	TRBV20-1	TRBJ2-7	TRBD1	CSAPRDSTYEQYF	TGCAGTGCTCCCCGGGACAGCACCTACGAGCAGTACTTC
-	TRBV9	TRBJ2-3	-	CASSVKAASTDTQYF	TGTGCCAGCAGCGTAAAGGCCGCTAGCACAGATACGCAGTATTTT
few	TRBV5-6	TRBJ1-5	-	CASSSLDSRNQPQHF	TGTGCCAGCAGCTCATTAGACAGCCGCAATCAGCCCCAGCATTTT
few	TRBV12-3/TRBV12-4	TRBJ2-7	TRBD1	CASRAGTGASYEQYF	TGTGCCAGCAGGGCCGGGACAGGGGCCTCCTACGAGCAGTACTTC
many	TRBV24-1	TRBJ1-5	-	CATSGQSNQPQHF	TGTGCCACCAGTGGTCAGAGCAATCAGCCCCAGCATTTT
many	TRBV6-5	TRBJ1-1	-	CASSYRWDTEAFF	TGTGCCAGCAGTTATAGGTGGGACACTGAAGCTTTCTTT
-	TRBV9	TRBJ2-3	-	CASSVGPRQGRGTDTQYF	TGTGCCAGCAGCGTAGGTCCCCGACAGGGACGGGGGACAGATACGCAGTATTTT
few	TRBV27	TRBJ2-6	-	CASGTARSGANVLTF	TGTGCCAGCGGGACGGCCCGCTCTGGGGCCAACGTCCTGACTTTC
many	TRBV10-3	TRBJ2-1	TRBD2	CAIASGVYNEQFF	TGTGCCATCGCTAGCGGGGTCTACAATGAGCAGTTCTTC
few	TRBV28	TRBJ2-5	-	CASSLLRGETQYF	TGTGCCAGCAGTTTACTGCGGGGAGAGACCCAGTACTTC
-	TRBV11-2	TRBJ2-2	-	CASSHLGPGELFF	TGTGCCAGCAGTCACTTGGGCCCCGGGGAGCTGTTTTTT
few	TRBV9	TRBJ1-2	-	CASSGTDSNYGYTF	TGTGCCAGCAGCGGTACGGACAGTAACTATGGCTACACCTTC
many	TRBV29-1	TRBJ2-5	TRBD2	CSAGLAGQETQYF	TGCAGCGCCGGACTAGCGGGACAAGAGACCCAGTACTTC
many	TRBV7-2	TRBJ1-5	-	CASREQAHQPQHF	TGTGCCAGCAGGGAACAGGCACACCAGCCCCAGCATTTT
many	TRBV5-1	TRBJ2-6	-	CASSLVSGANVLTF	TGTGCCAGCAGTTTGGTTTCTGGGGCCAACGTCCTGACTTTC